A single sample is the source of the 22 T cell receptor beta chains below, sequenced in a study of blood T cell repertoires in COVID-19. Generated by immunoSEQ multiplex PCR, the TCRdb table keeps only in-frame clones and is missing some. The sample holds roughly 140,000 clones; around 85% are singletons and the top ten take roughly 8%. The sequenced sample consisted of peripheral blood. Source of these receptors: a woman in her fifties or sixties with COVID-19, enrolled during active disease.

The chain has TRBV7-2 and TRBJ2-5; D is unresolved. The CDR3 covers 14 residues. V lost 3 bases, J lost 0 bases, and 8 bases lay in between. Per the germline V gene, CDR1 is SGHTA and CDR2 is FQGNSA. CDR3 protein: CASSFFEYQETQYF. As DNA, the CDR3 is TGTGCCAGCAGCTTTTTTGAGTACCAAGAGACCCAGTACTTC.

The CDR3 is CATSDLLNYKNTEAFF. The CDR3 bases are TGTGCCACCAGTGATTTGCTCAACTACAAGAACACTGAAGCTTTCTTT. The chain links TRBV24-1 to TRBJ1-1; D gene unclear. V was pared by 0 bases and J by 1 base, with 11 bases between. Germline V CDR1 and CDR2: KGHDR, SFDVKD. The CDR3 length is 16 residues.

The chain recombines TRBV6-5 with TRBJ2-7; D not resolved. The CDR3 extends over 13 amino acids. V lost 5 bases to trimming and J lost 4 bases, with 12 bases between them. The germline CDR1 and CDR2 sequences are MNHEY and SVGAGI. For the CDR3, the DNA is TGTGCCAGCAGTCCACATAGCTCTTACGAGCAGTACTTC. This sequence encodes CASSPHSSYEQYF.

The chain combines TRBV9 with TRBJ1-5; D call uncertain. Germline CDR1 and CDR2: SGDLS and YYNGEE. Trimming stripped 4 bases from V and 2 bases from J, with 16 bases between. The CDR3 has 16 residues. Written as DNA, the CDR3 is TGTGCCAGCAGCCTCACCGGAGTTATAGGCAATCAGCCCCAGCATTTT. It is translated as CASSLTGVIGNQPQHF.

V usage is TRBV5-4 and J usage is TRBJ1-4; weak D call: TRBD1 (6 bases). CDR1 SGHNT and CDR2 YYREEE come from the germline V gene (reference sequence). There are 14 residues in the CDR3. Trimming cost V 5 bases and J 8 bases, with 16 bases left between them. For the CDR3, the DNA is TGTGCCAGCAGTGCCGGGACAACGGCAGAAAAACTGTTTTTT. It specifies CASSAGTTAEKLFF. The entire variable domain, with the rest obtained from reference TRBV5-4 and TRBJ1-4, is as follows: ETGVTQSPTHLIKTRGQQVTLRCSSQSGHNTVSWYQQALGQGPQFIFQYYREEENGRGNFPPRFSGLQFPNYSSELNVNALELDDSALYLCASSAGTTAEKLFFGSGTQLSVL.

This sequence joins TRBV4-3 and TRBJ1-3; D is unclear. The CDR3 runs 16 residues. V was pared by 0 bases and J by 0 bases, with 9 bases between. Germline values: CDR1 LGHNA, CDR2 YSLEER. CDR3 in amino acids: CASSQDAASSGNTIYF. The DNA for the CDR3 is TGCGCCAGCAGCCAAGATGCTGCCAGCTCTGGAAACACCATATATTTT.

The chain joins TRBV5-1 to TRBJ1-6; 7 nucleotides match TRBD1. Germline CDR1 is SGHRS and CDR2 is YFSETQ. Trimming removed 4 bases from V and 9 bases from J; junction bases left unmatched: 13. The CDR3 loop spans 16 amino acids. The CDR3 sequence is CASSTETGRGISPLHF. The CDR3 DNA follows: TGCGCCAGCAGCACCGAGACGGGCAGGGGGATTTCACCCCTCCACTTT.

This clone was seen once. The chain's CDR3 is CASSAGTGGGTGELFF. CDR3 DNA sequence: TGTGCCAGCAGCGCCGGGACAGGGGGCGGCACCGGGGAGCTGTTTTTT. V and J are TRBV9 and TRBJ2-2; 12 nucleotides match TRBD1. Germline CDR1 reads SGDLS; CDR2 reads YYNGEE. Trimming cost V 3 bases and J 4 bases; bases outside gene matches: 4. This CDR3 region has 16 residues.

This chain uses TRBV12-5 with TRBJ1-1; D not certain. This CDR3 is built from 14 residues. V lost 1 base, J lost 2 bases, and 8 bases lay in between. CDR1 is LGHNT, CDR2 FRNRAP, per germline. The CDR3 is CASGLAGLNTEAFF. The CDR3 coding sequence is TGTGCTAGTGGTTTGGCGGGATTAAACACTGAAGCTTTCTTT.

The chain couples TRBV7-8 to TRBJ1-1; TRBD1 aligns across 10 bases. The V gene end was trimmed by 4 bases and the J gene end by 4 bases; junction bases not matched to a gene: 9. The V gene's germline CDR1 is SGHVS and CDR2 FQNEAQ. The length of the CDR3 is 16 residues. CDR3 protein: CASSWTGGALGTEAFF. For the CDR3, the DNA is TGTGCCAGCAGCTGGACAGGGGGGGCCTTGGGCACTGAAGCTTTCTTT.

The chain combines TRBV10-3 with TRBJ2-5; D might be TRBD2 (7 bases). This CDR3 has 15 residues. Germline assignment: CDR1 ENHRY and CDR2 SYGVKD. With 5 bases removed from V and 5 bases from J, the gap between germline ends came to 18 bases. CDR3 residues: CAISPYGGGGETQYF. The CDR3 coding sequence is TGTGCCATCAGTCCTTACGGAGGGGGAGGGGAGACCCAGTACTTC.

The chain couples TRBV9 to TRBJ1-1, with a weak D call TRBD1 (6 bases). The CDR3 totals 14 residues. Germline loops: CDR1 SGDLS, CDR2 YYNGEE. Trimming removed 3 bases at V and 0 bases at J, with 9 bases between. The DNA for the CDR3 is TGTGCCAGCAGCGGCGGACAGATGAACACTGAAGCTTTCTTT. It translates to CASSGGQMNTEAFF.

V usage is TRBV4-3 and J usage is TRBJ2-7; tentative D call: TRBD1 (6 bases). The CDR3 sequence is 15 residues long. V was clipped by 3 bases and J by 4 bases, with 16 bases between them. Germline CDR1 is LGHNA and CDR2 is YSLEER. The CDR3 DNA reads TGCGCCAGCAGCCACCTCCCAGGGGAAGCGTACGAGCAGTACTTC. Translation: CASSHLPGEAYEQYF.

This chain joins TRBV7-9 and TRBJ1-2, with D possibly TRBD1 on 5 matching bases. There are 14 residues in the CDR3. V lost 6 bases and J 6 bases, leaving 17 bases between the germline ends. Germline loops: CDR1 SEHNR, CDR2 FQNEAQ (reference sequence). The CDR3 DNA is TGTGCCAGCAGTCAACCCACGGGGGTTAATGGCTACACCTTC. Translating gives CASSQPTGVNGYTF.

The genes are TRBV6-5 and TRBJ2-5; no clear D. The CDR3 is made up of 11 amino acids. From germline, CDR1 is MNHEY and CDR2 SVGAGI. V was cut by 4 bases and J by 4 bases, with 4 bases left in between. This chain's CDR3 is CASSSGETQYF. The CDR3 DNA reads TGTGCCAGCAGTTCGGGAGAGACCCAGTACTTC.

About this clone: At one of its ends the junction is not consistent with the germline gene, which may arise from a read error. The rearrangement links TRBV25-1 to TRBJ2-2, with 9 nucleotides matching TRBD2. Germline values: CDR1 MGHDK, CDR2 SYGVNS. The CDR3 consists of 15 residues. The DNA for the CDR3 is TGTGCCACCAGTGACAGGGCGGGAGGGACCGGGGAGCTGTTTTTT. Translating it yields CATSDRAGGTGELFF.

The chain employs TRBV29-1 and TRBJ1-4; 12 bases fit TRBD1. This CDR3 has 13 residues. With V trimmed by 6 bases and J by 8 bases, 4 bases remained unmatched. Per germline, CDR1 SQVTM and CDR2 ANQGSEA. The CDR3: CSVGTGGGEKLFF. The DNA of the CDR3 is TGCAGCGTCGGGACAGGGGGCGGCGAAAAACTGTTTTTT.

The chain combines TRBV6-2 or TRBV6-3 with TRBJ2-3; 9 bases agree with TRBD2. The CDR3 runs to 15 residues. The ends lost 6 bases at V and 6 bases at J; junction bases unmatched: 10. Germline CDR1 is MNHEY and CDR2 is SVGEGT. The CDR3 is CASRYSGGSRDTQYF. For the CDR3, the DNA is TGTGCCAGCAGGTACAGCGGGGGGTCAAGGGATACGCAGTATTTT.

The gene calls are TRBV9 and TRBJ2-2; 10 bases line up with TRBD1. V was pared by 2 bases and J by 4 bases, with 2 bases of the junction left unmatched. Germline V gene data show CDR1 as SGDLS and CDR2 as YYNGEE. This CDR3 contains 15 residues. This chain's CDR3 is CASSVTGGVTGELFF. Here the CDR3 DNA reads TGTGCCAGCAGCGTGACAGGGGGCGTCACCGGGGAGCTGTTTTTT. Using reference TRBV9 and TRBJ2-2 for the parts outside the CDR3, the full variable domain is DSGVTQTPKHLITATGQRVTLRCSPRSGDLSVYWYQQSLDQGLQFLIQYYNGEERAKGNILERFSAQQFPDLHSELNLSSLELGDSALYFCASSVTGGVTGELFFGEGSRLTVL.

The CDR3 nucleotides are TGTGCCAGCTCGCAGGGAAACTCTGGAAACACCATATATTTT. Translation: CASSQGNSGNTIYF. The rearrangement uses TRBV18 and TRBJ1-3; D is perhaps TRBD1 (5 bases). Germline V CDR1 and CDR2: KGHSH, LQKENI. This CDR3 spans 14 amino acids. V was cut by 6 bases and J by 0 bases, with 9 bases left in between.

The genes are TRBV5-6 and TRBJ1-1; D is uncertain. Germline CDR1 is SGHDT and CDR2 is YYEEEE. V lost 5 bases and J 7 bases, leaving 12 bases between the germline ends. This CDR3 is 12 amino acids long. DNA of the CDR3: TGTGCCAGCAGTTCTGCGGGGAGTGAAGCTTTCTTT. Protein product: CASSSAGSEAFF. The full variable domain, in which reference TRBV5-6 and TRBJ1-1 provide the parts outside the CDR3, is DAGVTQSPTHLIKTRGQQVTLRCSPKSGHDTVSWYQQALGQGPQFIFQYYEEEERQRGNFPDRFSGHQFPNYSSELNVNALLLGDSALYLCASSSAGSEAFFGQGTRLTVV.

The chain has TRBV7-6 and TRBJ1-1; TRBD1 matches 7 bases. V lost 5 bases, J lost 0 bases, and 9 bases stayed unmatched. Germline lookup yields CDR1 SGHVS and CDR2 FNYEAQ. CDR3 size: 16 residues. The CDR3 DNA reads TGTGCCAGCAGCCAGACAGGGACCCCCATGAACACTGAAGCTTTCTTT. Encoded protein: CASSQTGTPMNTEAFF.